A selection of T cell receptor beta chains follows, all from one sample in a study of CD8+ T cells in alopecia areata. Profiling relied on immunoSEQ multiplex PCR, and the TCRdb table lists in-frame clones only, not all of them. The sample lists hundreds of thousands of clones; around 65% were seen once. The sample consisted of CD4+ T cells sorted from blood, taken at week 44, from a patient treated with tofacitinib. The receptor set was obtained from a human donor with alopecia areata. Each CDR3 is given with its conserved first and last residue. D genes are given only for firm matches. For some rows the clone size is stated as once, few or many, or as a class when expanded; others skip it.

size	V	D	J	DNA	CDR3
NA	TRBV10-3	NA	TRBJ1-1	TGTGCCATCAGTGGCTACAGGGCTGACATGAACACTGAAGCTTTCTTT	CAISGYRADMNTEAFF
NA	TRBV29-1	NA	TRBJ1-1	TGCAGCTCCTCCACCACAGGCGGAGCTTTCTTT	CSSSTTGGAFF
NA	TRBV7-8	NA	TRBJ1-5	TGTGCCAGCAGCCTAATAGGGGGGGGCAATCAGCCCCAGCATTTT	CASSLIGGGNQPQHF
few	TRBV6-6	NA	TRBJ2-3	TGTGCCAGCAGTTTCAGGGTAATCGATACGCAGTATTTT	CASSFRVIDTQYF
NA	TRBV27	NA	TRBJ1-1	TGTGCCAGCAGTTTCAATGGGAACACTGAAGCTTTCTTT	CASSFNGNTEAFF
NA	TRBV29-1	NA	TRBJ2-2	TGCAGCGCGTGGGCAGGGACCCTCAACACCGGGGAGCTGTTTTTT	CSAWAGTLNTGELFF
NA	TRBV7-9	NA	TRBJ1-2	TGTGCCAGCAGCTTATGGCGGGGAGAGAGGAACTATGGCTACACCTTC	CASSLWRGERNYGYTF
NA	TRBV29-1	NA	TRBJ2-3	TGCAGCGTTTCAGGGGCGGGAAACACAGATACGCAGTATTTT	CSVSGAGNTDTQYF
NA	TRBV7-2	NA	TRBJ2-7	TGTGCCAGCAGCTTAGCTGCAGGGGCCTACGAGCAGTACTTC	CASSLAAGAYEQYF
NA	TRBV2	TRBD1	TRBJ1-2	TGTGCCAGCAGGGAGACAGGGGCGGGTTATGGCTACACCTTC	CASRETGAGYGYTF
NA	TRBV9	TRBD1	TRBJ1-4	TGTGCCAGCAGCGCCCAACAGGGGATAGCAACTAATGAAAAACTGTTTTTT	CASSAQQGIATNEKLFF
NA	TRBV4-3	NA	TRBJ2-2	TGCGCCAGCAGCAGCAGGGTTACGGCGAACACCGGGGAGCTGTTTTTT	CASSSRVTANTGELFF
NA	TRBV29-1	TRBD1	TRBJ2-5	TGCAGCGTTCAACCTGGACAGGCCCGAGCAGAGACCCAGTACTTC	CSVQPGQARAETQYF
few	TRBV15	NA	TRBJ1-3	TGTGCCACCAGCAGGGGCCTCTCGGGAAACACCATATATTTT	CATSRGLSGNTIYF
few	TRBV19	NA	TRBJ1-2	TGTGCCAGTACAACCTTAACAGGGAGGGCTCGTGATGGCTACACCTTC	CASTTLTGRARDGYTF
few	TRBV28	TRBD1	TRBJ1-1	TGTGCCAGCAGTCCTCTCAAGGGACAGGCGAACACTGAAGCTTTCTTT	CASSPLKGQANTEAFF
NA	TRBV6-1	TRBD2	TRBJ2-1	TGTGCCAGCACGCCAGGGACTAGCGGGCGCAATGAGCAGTTCTTC	CASTPGTSGRNEQFF
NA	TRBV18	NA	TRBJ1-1	TGTGCCAGCTCACCCGATGGGAGCCGCGGGAACACTGAAGCTTTCTTT	CASSPDGSRGNTEAFF
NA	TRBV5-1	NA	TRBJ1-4	TGCGCCAGCAGCTTGGACGGGGTTGGTGAAAAACTGTTTTTT	CASSLDGVGEKLFF
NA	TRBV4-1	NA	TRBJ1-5	TGCGCCAGCAGCCAAGGGGGGGCGGACAGCAATCAGCCCCAGCATTTT	CASSQGGADSNQPQHF
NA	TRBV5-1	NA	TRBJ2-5	TGCGCCAGCAGCTTATCGGGCAGAAACCAAGAGACCCAGTACTTC	CASSLSGRNQETQYF
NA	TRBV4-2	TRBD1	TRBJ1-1	TGTGCCAGCAGCCAAGAAATACAGGGGAGGGAAGCTTTCTTT	CASSQEIQGREAFF
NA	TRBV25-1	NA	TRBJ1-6	TGTGCCAGCAGTGAAGGTCATTCACCCCTCCACTTT	CASSEGHSPLHF
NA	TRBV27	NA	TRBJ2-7	TGTGCCAGCAGTCCTCAGCCGGGCAGGCAAAGCTCCTACGAGCAGTACTTC	CASSPQPGRQSSYEQYF
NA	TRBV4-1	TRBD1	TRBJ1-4	TGCGCCAGCAGCCAATTCGGACAGGGCAGGAATGAAAAACTGTTTTTT	CASSQFGQGRNEKLFF
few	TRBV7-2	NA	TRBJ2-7	TGTGCCAGCAGCTTAAGTGGGAGGCACGAGCAGTACTTC	CASSLSGRHEQYF
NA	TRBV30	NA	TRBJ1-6	TGTGCCTGGACGTCGGGGGCCGGGAATTCACCCCTCCACTTT	CAWTSGAGNSPLHF